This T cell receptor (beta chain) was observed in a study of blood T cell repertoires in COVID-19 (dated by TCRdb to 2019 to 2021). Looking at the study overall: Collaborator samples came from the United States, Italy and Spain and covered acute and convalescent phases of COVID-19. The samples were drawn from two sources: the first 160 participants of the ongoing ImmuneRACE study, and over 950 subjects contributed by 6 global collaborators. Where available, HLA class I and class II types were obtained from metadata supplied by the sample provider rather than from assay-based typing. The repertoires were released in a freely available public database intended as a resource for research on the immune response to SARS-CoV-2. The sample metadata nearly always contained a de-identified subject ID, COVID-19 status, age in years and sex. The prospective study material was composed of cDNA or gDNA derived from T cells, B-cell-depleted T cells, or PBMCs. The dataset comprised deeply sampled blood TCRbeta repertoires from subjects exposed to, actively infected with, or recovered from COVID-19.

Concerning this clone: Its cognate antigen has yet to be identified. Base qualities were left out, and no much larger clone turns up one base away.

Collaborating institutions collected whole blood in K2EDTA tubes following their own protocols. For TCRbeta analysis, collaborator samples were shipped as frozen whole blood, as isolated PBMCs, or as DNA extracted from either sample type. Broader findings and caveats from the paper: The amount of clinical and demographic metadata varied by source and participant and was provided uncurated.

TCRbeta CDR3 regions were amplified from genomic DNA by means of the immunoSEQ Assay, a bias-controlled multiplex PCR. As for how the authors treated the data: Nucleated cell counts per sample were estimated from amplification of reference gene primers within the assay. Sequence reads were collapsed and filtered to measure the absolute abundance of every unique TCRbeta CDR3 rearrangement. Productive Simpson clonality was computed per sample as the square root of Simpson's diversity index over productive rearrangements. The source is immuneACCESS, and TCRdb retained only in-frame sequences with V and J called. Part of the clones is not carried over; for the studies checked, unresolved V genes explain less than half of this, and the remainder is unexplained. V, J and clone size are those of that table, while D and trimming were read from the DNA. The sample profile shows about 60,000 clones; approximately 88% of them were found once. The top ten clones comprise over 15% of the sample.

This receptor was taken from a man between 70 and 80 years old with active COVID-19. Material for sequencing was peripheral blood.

The CDR3 corresponds to CAWSEGQKAYGYTF. Read as DNA, the sequence is TGTGCCTGGAGTGAGGGACAGAAAGCCTATGGCTACACCTTC. The sequence is built from TRBV30 and TRBJ1-2, with TRBD1 matching 7 junction bases. Germline trimming: 1 base from V, 4 bases from J; junction bases outside gene matches: 6. Reading from cysteine to phenylalanine, the CDR3 counts 14 amino acids. Of all the DNA, just the CDR3 is kept, 42 bases in frame from base 1. CDR1 and CDR2 are drawn from the germline V gene (reference sequence): GTSNPN, SVGIG.